Reported below is one T cell receptor beta chain. Its antigen remains unidentified. The record originates from a study of siplizumab effects on memory and regulatory T cells. Notes on the study in general: The alloresponse seemed to draw substantially on naive T cells, which appeared more diverse than memory cells. A small minority of alloreactive clones were mapped to unstimulated subsets. Naive or memory phenotype was unassignable for roughly 75-97% of proliferating CD4+ or CD8+ clones.

Sequencing was performed with immunoSEQ multiplex PCR; in TCRdb, only in-frame clones are kept and a portion is missing. The table has 85,000 to 120,000 clones, about 90% seen once. V lost 4 bases to trimming and J lost 11 bases; unmatched junction nucleotides: 12. Germline CDR1 is SGHRS and CDR2 is YFSETQ. This CDR3 comprises 15 residues. The rearrangement joins TRBV5-1 to TRBJ1-6; 7 bases agree with TRBD1. The clonotype comes from a human donor in good health. The sequenced sample was CD4+ T cells sorted from blood. The CDR3 protein is CASSPRQGGATPLHF. CDR3 in DNA: TGCGCCAGCAGCCCACGACAGGGTGGAGCGACACCCCTCCACTTT.